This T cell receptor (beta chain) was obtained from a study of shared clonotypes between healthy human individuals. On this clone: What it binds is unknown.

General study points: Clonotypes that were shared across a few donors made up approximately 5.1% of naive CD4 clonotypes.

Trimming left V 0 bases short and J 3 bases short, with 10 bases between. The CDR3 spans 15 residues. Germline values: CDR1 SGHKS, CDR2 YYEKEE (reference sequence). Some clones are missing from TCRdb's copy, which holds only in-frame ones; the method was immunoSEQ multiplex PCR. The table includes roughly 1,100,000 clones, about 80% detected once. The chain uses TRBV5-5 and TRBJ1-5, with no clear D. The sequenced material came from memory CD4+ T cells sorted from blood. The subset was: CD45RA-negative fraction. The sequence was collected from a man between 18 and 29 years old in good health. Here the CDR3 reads CASSLGGSVNQPQHF. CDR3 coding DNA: TGTGCCAGCAGCTTGGGAGGGAGCGTCAATCAGCCCCAGCATTTT.